These 32 T cell receptor beta chains came from one sample sequenced in a study of T cells in Graves' hyperthyroidism and ophthalmopathy. Researchers amplified the TCR beta CDR3 regions from RNA transcripts. Initially, a first-round RT-PCR of the TCR CDR3 employed the HTBI primer set. Via MiXCR, TCRdb re-called the multiplex PCR reads, giving one row per CDR3 protein. The data hold hundreds of thousands of distinct CDR3 sequences, with about 14% observed a single time. The specimen was blood. Every receptor here comes from a woman aged 25 to 39 with Graves' hyperthyroidism.

A few counts support this clonotype. J is TRBJ1-2 and V is TRBV12-3 or TRBV12-4; 7 nucleotides line up with TRBD1. This CDR3 spans 15 amino acids. V lost 8 bases and J lost 6; bases outside the gene matches: 15. The CDR3 DNA reads TGTGCCAGCGACATGACAGGGAATGTCCCGAATGGCTACACCTTC. Protein product: CASDMTGNVPNGYTF.

The chain combines TRBV20-1 with TRBJ1-1; no clear D. The CDR3 spans 12 residues. Germline V gene data show CDR1 as DFQATT and CDR2 as SNEGSKA (reference sequence). Trimming shortened V by 4 bases and J by 7 bases, and 13 bases separated the two germline ends. CDR3 in amino acids: CSAKSNQREAFF. The CDR3, as DNA: TGCAGTGCTAAATCAAATCAGCGTGAAGCTTTCTTT.

This clonotype was seen at least ten times. J is TRBJ1-1 and V is TRBV20-1, with D perhaps matching TRBD1 (5 bases). The V end lost 8 bases, the J end lost 7 bases, and 14 bases lay between the germline ends. Germline V gene sequence: CDR1 DFQATT, CDR2 SNEGSKA (reference sequence). The CDR3 is 11 amino acids. Written as DNA, the CDR3 is TGCAGTCTGCCGGGGGTTGGTGAAGCTTTCTTT. This sequence encodes CSLPGVGEAFF.

This clonotype came up many times. The chain combines TRBV29-1 with TRBJ2-5; D is unclear. V lost 2 bases and J lost 2, with 6 bases in between. This CDR3 is 12 amino acids long. The germline V gene encodes CDR1 SQVTM and CDR2 ANQGSEA. The CDR3 protein is CSVEHLQETQYF. CDR3 bases: TGCAGCGTTGAACACCTACAAGAGACCCAGTACTTC.

This clonotype was observed many times. This chain connects TRBV20-1 to TRBJ2-7; 9 bases are shared with TRBD2. The CDR3 runs to 14 residues. V shed 8 bases, J shed 0 bases, and the junction held 8 bases outside the gene matches. Germline lookup yields CDR1 DFQATT and CDR2 SNEGSKA (reference sequence). The CDR3 DNA follows: TGCAGTACCCCGTGGCGGGAGGGCTCCTACGAGCAGTACTTC. It specifies CSTPWREGSYEQYF.

This clonotype was picked up many times. This rearrangement joins TRBV5-4 to TRBJ2-1; D perhaps matches TRBD2 (6 bases). There are 14 residues in the CDR3. V gave up 5 bases and J gave up 5 bases, with 14 bases separating them. CDR1 SGHNT and CDR2 YYREEE come from the germline V gene (reference sequence). The CDR3 DNA is TGTGCCAGCAGGAGGAATAGCGGCAACAATGAGCAGTTCTTC. Translated: CASRRNSGNNEQFF.

This clonotype has only a few counts. CDR3 DNA: TGTGCCAGCAGCACTTCGACAGGGGATTATGGCTACACCTTC. Encoded protein: CASSTSTGDYGYTF. The chain combines TRBV7-9 with TRBJ1-2, with TRBD1 matching over 8 bases. This CDR3 spans 14 amino acids. Germline loops: CDR1 SEHNR, CDR2 FQNEAQ (reference sequence). J lost 5 bases, V lost 5 bases, and 7 bases had no gene match.

This clonotype was observed at least ten times. The chain is built from TRBV18 and TRBJ2-3; D is perhaps TRBD1 (6 bases). The CDR3 is 15 residues long. Between the trimmed V and J ends, which lost 4 bases and 3 bases, there was a span of 14 bases. Per germline, CDR1 KGHSH and CDR2 LQKENI. CDR3 sequence (DNA): TGTGCCAGCTCACTTAGCTCACAGGGAACAGATACGCAGTATTTT. Its translation is CASSLSSQGTDTQYF.

This clonotype was picked up many times. The V and J genes are TRBV11-2 and TRBJ2-1; possibly TRBD2 for D (5 bases). The ends were cut back, 5 bases at V and 7 bases at J, with 12 bases in the middle. CDR1 and CDR2 from the germline V gene are SGHAT and FQNNGV. The CDR3 sequence is 13 residues long. Written as DNA, the CDR3 is TGTGCCAGCAGCACCTCACTAGAAAATGAGCAGTTCTTC. Its translation is CASSTSLENEQFF. Filled out from reference TRBV11-2 and TRBJ2-1, the complete variable domain reads EAGVAQSPRYKIIEKRQSVAFWCNPISGHATLYWYQQILGQGPKLLIQFQNNGVVDDSQLPKDRFSAERLKGVDSTLKIQPAKLEDSAVYLCASSTSLENEQFFGPGTRLTVL.

The table lists this clonotype with many counts. The J gene is TRBJ2-7, the V gene TRBV11-2; TRBD2 matches 13 bases. J lost 3 bases, V lost 3 bases, and 2 bases had no gene match. CDR3 length equals 15 residues. From germline, CDR1 is SGHAT and CDR2 FQNNGV. The CDR3: CASSFGTSGNYEQYF. DNA for the CDR3: TGTGCCAGCAGCTTTGGGACTAGCGGGAACTACGAGCAGTACTTC.

Ten or more counts support this clonotype. The chain carries TRBV27 and TRBJ2-1, with 9 bases identical to TRBD2. The germline gives CDR1 MNHEY, CDR2 SMNVEV (reference sequence). CDR3 length equals 17 residues. V was pared by 7 bases and J by 4 bases, with 14 bases of the junction left unmatched. The CDR3, as DNA: TGTGCCAGCACACCCGGTATCGGACTAGCGCGATACAATGAGCAGTTCTTC. Translated: CASTPGIGLARYNEQFF.

This clonotype has ten or more counts. The rearrangement joins TRBV28 to TRBJ2-7, with no clear D. The CDR3 totals 13 residues. The V and J ends lost 6 bases and 4 bases respectively, with 13 bases between them. Germline values: CDR1 MDHEN, CDR2 SYDVKM. CDR3 amino acids: CASSPSSAYEQYF. Written as DNA, the CDR3 is TGTGCCAGCAGCCCGTCGAGCGCTTACGAGCAGTACTTC.

This clonotype was detected a few times. The J gene is TRBJ2-3, the V gene TRBV7-2; no clear D gene. The V end lost 5 bases, the J end lost 4 bases, and 16 bases lay between the germline ends. Germline lookup yields CDR1 SGHTA and CDR2 FQGNSA. The CDR3 extends over 15 amino acids. This chain's CDR3 is CASSPPSGHPDTQYF. CDR3 nucleotide sequence: TGTGCCAGCAGCCCCCCCTCGGGCCACCCAGATACGCAGTATTTT.

This clonotype was found many times. This rearrangement joins TRBV28 to TRBJ2-1, with 7 bases that match TRBD2. This CDR3 comprises 14 residues. The trim removed 7 bases at V and 1 base at J, leaving 4 bases unmatched. Germline assignment: CDR1 MDHEN and CDR2 SYDVKM. The DNA of the CDR3 is TGTGCCAGCACAGACGGGGGGTCCTACAATGAGCAGTTCTTC. This translates into CASTDGGSYNEQFF. Variable domain in full (rest from reference TRBV28 and TRBJ2-1): DVKVTQSSRYLVKRTGEKVFLECVQDMDHENMFWYRQDPGLGLRLIYFSYDVKMKEKGDIPEGYSVSREKKERFSLILESASTNQTSMYLCASTDGGSYNEQFFGPGTRLTVL.

This clonotype was recorded a few times. V and J are TRBV7-3 and TRBJ2-3; 10 nucleotides match TRBD2. This CDR3 has 16 amino acids. CDR1 and CDR2 from the germline V gene are SGHTA and FQGTGA. The V segment lost 2 bases and the J segment 7 bases; nucleotides outside the gene matches: 9. CDR3 sequence: CASSLQTSGIGNTQYF. In nucleotides, the CDR3 is TGTGCCAGCAGCTTACAAACTAGCGGGATAGGGAATACGCAGTATTTT.

This clonotype has a count of ten or more. This chain uses TRBV20-1 with TRBJ2-7, with 7 positions matching TRBD2. Germline V gives CDR1 DFQATT, CDR2 SNEGSKA (reference sequence). This CDR3 comprises 15 residues. V dropped 2 bases and J dropped 6; count of bases not matched to a gene: 13. The CDR3 DNA follows: TGCAGTGCTAGATGGGCTCGCGGGAGATACGGCGAGCAGTACTTC. Translated: CSARWARGRYGEQYF.

This clonotype was counted ten times or more. The chain uses TRBV20-1 and TRBJ2-3, with 11 nucleotides matching TRBD2. Trimming took 6 bases from V and 2 from J; bases not matched to a gene: 7. The CDR3 is 15 amino acids. Germline CDR1 and CDR2: DFQATT and SNEGSKA (reference sequence). The CDR3, as DNA: TGCAGTGCAGAGGGACTAGCGGACACCACAGATACGCAGTATTTT. Its translation is CSAEGLADTTDTQYF.

In this sample, this clonotype turned up many times. J is TRBJ2-1 and V is TRBV11-2; D might be TRBD1 (5 bases). Germline V CDR1 and CDR2: SGHAT, FQNNGV. The germline V and J ends were trimmed by 3 bases and 9 bases, with 9 bases remaining between them. CDR3 length: 12 residues. The CDR3 loop is CASSFGAREQFF. The CDR3, as DNA: TGTGCCAGCAGCTTTGGGGCACGTGAGCAGTTCTTC.

This clonotype was observed at least ten times. The chain recombines TRBV19 with TRBJ2-1; 7 nucleotides agree with TRBD2. The length of the CDR3 is 14 residues. Trimming removed 10 bases from V and 0 bases from J; junction bases left unmatched: 6. The germline V gene has CDR1 LNHDA and CDR2 SQIVND (reference sequence). Here the CDR3 DNA reads TGTGCCACTACTAGCGAGAGCTCCTACAATGAGCAGTTCTTC. Translating gives CATTSESSYNEQFF.

This clonotype was detected many times. J is TRBJ2-1 and V is TRBV28; TRBD2 is a possible D gene (6 bases). The germline V and J ends were trimmed by 6 bases and 3 bases, with 15 bases remaining between them. The CDR3 length is 15 residues. CDR1 MDHEN and CDR2 SYDVKM come from the germline V gene. CDR3 sequence reads: CASSGASAFYNEQFF. CDR3 nucleotides: TGTGCCAGCAGCGGGGCTAGCGCTTTCTACAATGAGCAGTTCTTC.

In DNA, the CDR3 is TGCGCCAGCAGCCAAGCTCCTCTTACCCCAATCTATGGCTACACCTTC. This codes for CASSQAPLTPIYGYTF. The rearrangement joins TRBV4-1 to TRBJ1-2, with unresolved D. This CDR3 contains 16 residues. Germline-derived CDR1 and CDR2 are MGHRA and YSYEKL. V lost 1 base to trimming and J lost 4 bases, with 16 bases between them.

As concerns this clonotype: Because it lacks the conserved phenylalanine or tryptophan at the end, this CDR3 is likely a read error. The V call is TRBV2, the J call TRBJ1-5; TRBD1 aligns across 9 bases. Trimming at V came to 3 bases and at J to 2 bases, leaving 11 bases not matched to a gene. The CDR3 has 18 amino acids. Germline V gene sequence: CDR1 SNHLY, CDR2 FYNNEI. CDR3 sequence (DNA): TGTGCCAGCAGTGACGATCTACTTAGACAGGGGGGCAATCAGCCCCAGCATGTT. Translated, it gives CASSDDLLRQGGNQPQHV.

This clonotype has more than one count but fewer than ten. The chain joins TRBV7-2 to TRBJ2-7; 9 nucleotides align to TRBD2. Germline lookup yields CDR1 SGHTA and CDR2 FQGNSA. Trimming at V came to 4 bases and at J to 8 bases, leaving 9 bases not matched to a gene. The CDR3 is made up of 14 amino acids. The CDR3 protein is CASSSTSGLLKQYF. The CDR3 DNA reads as TGTGCCAGCAGCTCAACTAGCGGGTTGTTAAAGCAGTACTTC.

This clonotype was counted ten times or more. The chain is built from TRBV28 and TRBJ2-7, with 7 bases aligning to TRBD1. The CDR3 is made up of 15 amino acids. After removal of 5 bases from V and 7 bases from J, the junction contained 14 bases not matched to a gene. Per the germline V gene, CDR1 is MDHEN and CDR2 is SYDVKM. Here the CDR3 reads CASSELKMTGREQYF. The DNA for the CDR3 is TGTGCCAGCAGTGAACTAAAAATGACAGGGCGGGAGCAGTACTTC.

This sequence joins TRBV5-6 and TRBJ1-5; maybe TRBD1 (5 bases). The CDR3 consists of 13 residues. Trimming removed 7 bases from V and 7 bases from J, with 15 bases in between. From germline, CDR1 is SGHDT and CDR2 YYEEEE. CDR3 DNA sequence: TGTGCCAGCGGATCAGGGCTAGGGCAGCCCCAGCATTTT. Translation gives CASGSGLGQPQHF. Variable domain in full (rest from reference TRBV5-6 and TRBJ1-5): DAGVTQSPTHLIKTRGQQVTLRCSPKSGHDTVSWYQQALGQGPQFIFQYYEEEERQRGNFPDRFSGHQFPNYSSELNVNALLLGDSALYLCASGSGLGQPQHFGDGTRLSIL.

This clonotype was counted ten times or more. The chain's CDR3 is CASSEGQKDGYTF. The CDR3 DNA is TGTGCCAGCAGTGAAGGACAGAAGGATGGCTACACCTTC. The rearrangement joins TRBV6-1 to TRBJ1-2, with D perhaps TRBD1 (5 bases). V lost 1 base to trimming and J lost 6 bases, with 9 bases between them. This CDR3 spans 13 amino acids. Germline-derived CDR1 and CDR2 are MNHNS and SASEGT.

This clonotype has at least ten counts. V usage is TRBV12-3 or TRBV12-4 and J usage is TRBJ2-2; D is unclear. V lost 6 bases and J 2 bases, leaving 16 bases between the germline ends. The CDR3 is 16 residues long. The CDR3 spells CASSPWTEINTGELFF. The CDR3 DNA reads TGTGCCAGCAGCCCCTGGACGGAGATCAACACCGGGGAGCTGTTTTTT.

The sample holds a few counts of this clonotype. The chain joins TRBV28 to TRBJ1-2; no firm D call. The CDR3 is made up of 14 amino acids. Germline CDR1 MDHEN, CDR2 SYDVKM. V shed 1 base and J shed 7 bases, with 13 bases lying between them. The CDR3 DNA is TGTGCCAGCAGTTTATCGGAAGGGTCCGGTGGCTACACCTTC. As protein: CASSLSEGSGGYTF.

This clonotype occurred a few times. The chain carries TRBV6-1 and TRBJ2-5; 9 bases match TRBD2. Unmatched junction bases numbered 12, after V lost 6 bases and J lost 10 bases. Germline loops: CDR1 MNHNS, CDR2 SASEGT. The CDR3 sequence is 14 residues long. CDR3 bases: TGTGCCAGCAGCCGTGGACTAGCGTCCTGGGGCCAGTACTTC. Its translation: CASSRGLASWGQYF.

This clonotype has more than one count but fewer than ten. This chain joins TRBV5-1 and TRBJ1-5; D is perhaps TRBD1 (5 bases). V was clipped by 0 bases and J by 0 bases, with 7 bases between them. CDR3 length: 15 residues. Germline CDR1 and CDR2: SGHRS and YFSETQ. The CDR3: CASSLAGYSNQPQHF. The CDR3 region has the DNA TGCGCCAGCAGCTTGGCAGGGTATAGCAATCAGCCCCAGCATTTT.

Many counts were recorded for this clonotype. The V call is TRBV2, the J call TRBJ2-5; 9 bases match TRBD2. Trimming removed 4 bases from V and 4 bases from J; junction bases left unmatched: 7. Germline-derived CDR1 and CDR2 are SNHLY and FYNNEI. The length of the CDR3 is 15 residues. As DNA, the CDR3 is TGTGCCAGCAGTGTTATGGCGGGAGGGGTAGAGACCCAGTACTTC. Translation: CASSVMAGGVETQYF.

With regard to this clonotype: A read error may be the cause here, since a much bigger clone is one base away. V and J are TRBV6-8 and TRBJ2-2, with a weak D call TRBD2 (5 bases). CDR3 size: 16 residues. Germline V gene data show CDR1 as MNHGY and CDR2 as SAAAGT. CDR3 sequence (DNA): TGTGCCGGCAGTTATAGGAGGAACGCGAACACCGGGGAGCTGTTTTTT. This sequence encodes CAGSYRRNANTGELFF.